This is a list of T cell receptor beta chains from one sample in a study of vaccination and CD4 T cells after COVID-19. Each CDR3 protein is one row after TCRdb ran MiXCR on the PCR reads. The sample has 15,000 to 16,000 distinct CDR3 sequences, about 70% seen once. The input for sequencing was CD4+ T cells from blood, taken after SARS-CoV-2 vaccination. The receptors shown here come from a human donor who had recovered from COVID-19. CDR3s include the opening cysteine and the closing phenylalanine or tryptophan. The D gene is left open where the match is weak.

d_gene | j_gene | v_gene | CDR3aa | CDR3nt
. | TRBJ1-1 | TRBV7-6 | CASSFAANLNTEAFF | TGTGCCAGCAGCTTTGCAGCGAACTTGAACACTGAAGCTTTCTTT
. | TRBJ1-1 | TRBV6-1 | CASRAGLTEAFF | TGTGCCAGCAGAGCAGGGCTCACTGAAGCTTTCTTT
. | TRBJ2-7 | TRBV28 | CASSFLSLGLQDRITYEQYF | TGTGCCAGCAGTTTCCTTTCCCTTGGACTACAGGACAGAATTACCTACGAGCAGTACTTC
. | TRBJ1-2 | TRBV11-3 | CASSPLQVNYGYTF | TGTGCCAGCAGCCCATTACAGGTAAACTATGGCTACACCTTC
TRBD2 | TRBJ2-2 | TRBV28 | CAILGYSGSGTGELFF | TGTGCCATCCTGGGATACTCTGGTAGCGGGACCGGGGAGCTGTTTTTT
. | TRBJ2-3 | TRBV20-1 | CSANRQTGRLSTDTQYF | TGCAGTGCTAACCGGCAGACCGGTCGTTTAAGCACAGATACGCAGTATTTT
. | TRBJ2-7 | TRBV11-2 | CASSLERVNEQYF | TGTGCCAGCAGCTTAGAAAGGGTCAACGAGCAGTACTTC
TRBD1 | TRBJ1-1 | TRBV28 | CASSSQGQGNTEAFF | TGTGCCAGCAGTTCCCAGGGACAGGGGAACACTGAAGCTTTCTTT
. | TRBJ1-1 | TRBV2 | CASSEAGRGGTEAFF | TGTGCCAGCAGTGAAGCGGGTAGGGGTGGCACTGAAGCTTTCTTT
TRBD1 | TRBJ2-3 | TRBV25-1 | CASAKPGTGGTDTQYF | TGTGCCAGCGCAAAACCCGGGACAGGGGGCACAGATACGCAGTATTTT